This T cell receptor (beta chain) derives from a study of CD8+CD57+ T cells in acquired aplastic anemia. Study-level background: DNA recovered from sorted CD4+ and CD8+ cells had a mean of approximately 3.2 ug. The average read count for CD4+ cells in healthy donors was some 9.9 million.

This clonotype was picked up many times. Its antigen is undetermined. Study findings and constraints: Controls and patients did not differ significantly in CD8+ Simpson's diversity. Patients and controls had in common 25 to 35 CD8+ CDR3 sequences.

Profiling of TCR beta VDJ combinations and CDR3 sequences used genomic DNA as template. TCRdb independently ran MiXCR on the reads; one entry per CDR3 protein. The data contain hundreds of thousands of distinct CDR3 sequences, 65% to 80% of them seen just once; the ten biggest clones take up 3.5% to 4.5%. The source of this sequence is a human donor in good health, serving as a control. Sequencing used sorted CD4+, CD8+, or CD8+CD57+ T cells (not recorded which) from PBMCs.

In DNA form, the CDR3 reads TGCGCCAGCAGCTTGACAGCCAGGAACACTGAAGCTTTCTTT. Protein sequence: CASSLTARNTEAFF. The rearrangement links TRBV5-1 to TRBJ1-1; D is unresolved. There are 14 residues in the CDR3. CDR1 SGHRS and CDR2 YFSETQ come from the germline V gene. With 1 base removed from V and 1 base from J, the gap between germline ends came to 8 bases.